A single sample is the source of the 8 T cell receptor beta chains below, sequenced in a study of T-cell reconstitution after alpha-beta-depleted transplantation in children. Preparation of the TCRbeta library involved a method that used unique molecular identifiers. Each CDR3 protein is one row after TCRdb ran MiXCR on the PCR reads. The data hold tens of thousands of distinct CDR3 sequences, with roughly 4.5% observed a single time. Source: PBMCs, mostly from graft donor cells, taken 180 days after TCRalphabeta/CD19-depleted stem cell transplant. These receptors came from a boy under two years old who had a stem cell transplant for acute myeloid leukemia, so the T cells may come from the graft donor.

This clonotype has a count of ten or more. The chain carries TRBV12-3 or TRBV12-4 and TRBJ1-6; possibly TRBD1 for D (5 bases). V lost 3 bases and J lost 7, with 7 bases in between. There are 13 residues in the CDR3. The CDR3 region is CASSLGVNSPLHF. Here the CDR3 DNA reads TGTGCCAGCAGTTTGGGGGTGAATTCACCCCTCCACTTT.

This clonotype was recorded at least ten times. The chain combines TRBV20-1 with TRBJ1-4; D is ambiguous. The germline V gene has CDR1 DFQATT and CDR2 SNEGSKA (reference sequence). V was shortened by 5 bases and J by 7 bases, with 14 bases between the two germline ends. This CDR3 has 13 amino acids. The CDR3 sequence: CSAPIAGGEKLFF. DNA for the CDR3: TGCAGTGCTCCCATCGCCGGCGGTGAAAAACTGTTTTTT.

V usage is TRBV5-4 and J usage is TRBJ2-7; 7 bases agree with TRBD2. Germline-derived CDR1 and CDR2 are SGHNT and YYREEE (reference sequence). The ends lost 0 bases at V and 2 bases at J; junction bases unmatched: 5. There are 15 residues in the CDR3. The CDR3 DNA sequence: TGTGCCAGCAGCTTGGTTCCTAGCGGAACCTACGAGCAGTACTTC. This encodes CASSLVPSGTYEQYF.

In this sample, this clonotype turned up many times. This chain connects TRBV12-3 or TRBV12-4 to TRBJ2-2, with D hard to call. The germline V and J ends were trimmed by 3 bases and 2 bases, with 7 bases remaining between them. This CDR3 is 14 amino acids long. CDR3 amino acids: CASSFGVNTGELFF. In nucleotides, the CDR3 is TGTGCCAGCAGTTTTGGAGTAAACACCGGGGAGCTGTTTTTT.

This clonotype has at least ten counts. This chain joins TRBV20-1 and TRBJ1-3, with no clear D. The V end lost 0 bases, the J end lost 2 bases, and 17 bases lay between the germline ends. The CDR3 has 17 amino acids. Germline lookup yields CDR1 DFQATT and CDR2 SNEGSKA (reference sequence). CDR3 loop: CSARDSPGLGPGNTIYF. Here the CDR3 DNA reads TGCAGTGCTAGAGATTCCCCCGGCCTCGGCCCTGGAAACACCATATATTTT.

This clonotype was counted many times. The chain uses TRBV5-5 and TRBJ2-5; 8 bases are a match to TRBD2. This CDR3 is 15 amino acids long. V was pared by 1 base and J by 5 bases, with 7 bases of the junction left unmatched. CDR1 is SGHKS and CDR2 is YYEKEE in the germline V gene (reference sequence). CDR3 loop: CASSLTGGVGETQYF. Written as DNA, the CDR3 is TGTGCCAGCAGCTTGACCGGGGGGGTAGGGGAGACCCAGTACTTC.

In this sample, this clonotype turned up many times. The chain uses TRBV28 and TRBJ1-1; unclear D gene. V lost 7 bases and J 6 bases, leaving 6 bases between the germline ends. The V gene's germline CDR1 is MDHEN and CDR2 SYDVKM. The length of the CDR3 is 10 residues. DNA for the CDR3: TGTGCCAGCAAAAGGGCTGAAGCTTTCTTT. Amino acids: CASKRAEAFF.

This clonotype has a count of ten or more. The CDR3 loop is CSARDWPGTGMRAEAFF. DNA of the CDR3: TGCAGTGCTAGAGATTGGCCGGGGACCGGCATGAGGGCTGAAGCTTTCTTT. This chain uses TRBV20-1 with TRBJ1-1; maybe TRBD1 (5 bases). The CDR3 consists of 17 residues. The germline V gene has CDR1 DFQATT and CDR2 SNEGSKA (reference sequence). V was cut by 0 bases and J by 6 bases, with 23 bases left in between.